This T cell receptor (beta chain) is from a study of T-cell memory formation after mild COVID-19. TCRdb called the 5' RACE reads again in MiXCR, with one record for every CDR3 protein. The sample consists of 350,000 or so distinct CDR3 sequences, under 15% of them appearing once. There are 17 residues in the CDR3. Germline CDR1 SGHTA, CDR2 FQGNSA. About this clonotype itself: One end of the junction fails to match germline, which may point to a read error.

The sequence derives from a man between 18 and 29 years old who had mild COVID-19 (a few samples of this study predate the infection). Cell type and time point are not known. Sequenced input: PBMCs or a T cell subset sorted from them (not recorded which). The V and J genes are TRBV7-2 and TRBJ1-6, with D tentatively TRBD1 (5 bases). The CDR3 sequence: CASSLGVFGGNNSPLHF. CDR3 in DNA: TGTGCCAGCAGCTTAGGTGTATTTGGGGGGAACAATTCGCCCCTCCACTTT.